The 9 T cell receptor beta chains below were found in one sample sequenced in a study of blood T cell repertoires in COVID-19. TCRdb's copy holds only in-frame clones and misses some; the assay was immunoSEQ multiplex PCR. This sample yields 150,000 to 200,000 clones, of which 84% are seen a single time; about 15% belongs to the top ten. The specimen was peripheral blood. Every receptor here comes from a woman aged 70-85 years with COVID-19, enrolled during active disease.

The gene calls are TRBV6-1 and TRBJ1-1, with a weak D call TRBD1 (6 bases). Germline V gene lookup returns CDR1 MNHNS and CDR2 SASEGT. Trimming took off 1 base at V and 10 bases at J, with 16 bases between the two ends. This CDR3 region has 14 residues. In nucleotides, the CDR3 is TGTGCCAGCAGTGAAGGAGGGGGTGGTGCTGGAGCTTTCTTT. Translating it yields CASSEGGGGAGAFF.

The rearrangement uses TRBV11-2 and TRBJ2-3; no reliable D call. This CDR3 has 11 amino acids. The ends were cut back, 4 bases at V and 5 bases at J, with 4 bases in the middle. CDR1 and CDR2 (germline): SGHAT, FQNNGV. Here the CDR3 DNA reads TGTGCCAGCAGCTCGGGAGATACGCAGTATTTT. Translated, it gives CASSSGDTQYF. Full variable domain (remainder filled in from reference TRBV11-2 and TRBJ2-3): EAGVAQSPRYKIIEKRQSVAFWCNPISGHATLYWYQQILGQGPKLLIQFQNNGVVDDSQLPKDRFSAERLKGVDSTLKIQPAKLEDSAVYLCASSSGDTQYFGPGTRLTVL.

The V and J genes are TRBV10-2 and TRBJ1-4; maybe TRBD1 (6 bases). Germline-derived CDR1 and CDR2 are WSHSY and SAAADI. CDR3 length: 14 residues. The ends were cut back, 6 bases at V and 5 bases at J, with 13 bases in the middle. The DNA of the CDR3 is TGCGCCAGCAGAGCGACAGGAGGAAATGAAAAACTGTTTTTT. It yields the protein CASRATGGNEKLFF.

The CDR3, as DNA: TGTGCCAGCCTTTTTATAGCGGGGACAAGCTATGGCTACACCTTC. Protein: CASLFIAGTSYGYTF. The chain employs TRBV28 and TRBJ1-2, with a possible D match to TRBD1 (6 bases). Trimming left V 8 bases short and J 4 bases short, with 20 bases between. This CDR3 spans 15 amino acids. The germline CDR1 and CDR2 sequences are MDHEN and SYDVKM.

The V and J genes are TRBV11-3 and TRBJ2-3; D might be TRBD2 (7 bases). Germline CDR1 and CDR2: SGHNT and YENEEA. Trimming cost V 1 base and J 5 bases, with 19 bases left between them. The CDR3 is made up of 17 amino acids. The CDR3 loop reads CASSLAIPGGAGDTQYF. The CDR3 coding sequence is TGTGCCAGCAGCTTAGCGATACCGGGGGGCGCGGGAGATACGCAGTATTTT.

This clone was recorded a few times. The V and J genes are TRBV5-6 and TRBJ1-6; D gene uncertain. The CDR3 is 13 residues long. Germline CDR1 reads SGHDT; CDR2 reads YYEEEE. V gave up 5 bases and J gave up 10 bases, with 13 bases separating them. CDR3 residues: CASSPRRVSPLHF. The CDR3 coding sequence is TGTGCCAGCAGTCCTCGGCGGGTATCACCCCTCCACTTT. Drawing the rest from reference TRBV5-6 and TRBJ1-6, the complete variable domain is DAGVTQSPTHLIKTRGQQVTLRCSPKSGHDTVSWYQQALGQGPQFIFQYYEEEERQRGNFPDRFSGHQFPNYSSELNVNALLLGDSALYLCASSPRRVSPLHFGNGTRLTVT.

The chain combines TRBV19 with TRBJ1-1; D not resolved. CDR1 is LNHDA and CDR2 is SQIVND in the germline V gene (reference sequence). V gave up 10 bases and J gave up 0 bases, with 12 bases separating them. The CDR3 runs to 13 residues. The CDR3 DNA sequence: TGTGCCACCCGAGGAGCCTTGAACACTGAAGCTTTCTTT. Residues: CATRGALNTEAFF.

The V and J genes are TRBV12-5 and TRBJ2-2, with 10 bases identical to TRBD1. Looked up from germline, CDR1 is LGHNT and CDR2 is FRNRAP. Unmatched junction bases numbered 11, after V lost 5 bases and J lost 5 bases. The CDR3 has 17 amino acids. For the CDR3, the DNA is TGTGCTAGTGGTCGACGGACCGGGACAGGGGAAACCGGGGAGCTGTTTTTT. It yields the protein CASGRRTGTGETGELFF.

This sequence joins TRBV3-1 (or the pseudogene TRBV3-2) and TRBJ1-6; D gene uncertain. This CDR3 has 16 residues. The V end was cut by 2 bases, the J end by 14 bases, with 22 bases between. Germline V lookup: CDR1 LGHDT, CDR2 YNNKEL (reference sequence). CDR3 coding DNA: TGTGCCAGCAGCCAACCCGGCCGAGGATCAACTCAGTCCCTCCACTTT. Its protein product is CASSQPGRGSTQSLHF.